These 12 T cell receptor beta chains originate from one sample sequenced in a study of blood T cell repertoires in COVID-19. The method was immunoSEQ multiplex PCR; TCRdb's version includes in-frame clones alone and lacks a portion of them. The repertoire consists of 350,000 to 450,000 clones, with around four fifths occurring once and the leading ten covering about 4.8%. The sample consisted of PBMCs or T cells enriched from blood (not recorded which). These receptor sequences come from a woman aged 45 to 65 who had recovered from COVID-19.

This chain uses TRBV4-2 with TRBJ2-2, with 9 bases lining up with TRBD1. Germline trimming cut 0 bases from V and 13 bases from J; bases unmatched to any gene: 15. This CDR3 is built from 17 residues. Germline V gene sequence: CDR1 LGHNA, CDR2 YNFKEQ. Here the CDR3 DNA reads TGTGCCAGCAGCCAAGATCTGGCGGTACAGGGGGCGGTTAGGCTGTTTTTT. Translation gives CASSQDLAVQGAVRLFF.

In this sample, this clone turned up a few times. The chain uses TRBV10-3 and TRBJ1-2; possible D gene TRBD1, 6 bases. Trimming took 7 bases from V and 7 from J, leaving 13 bases between them. From germline, CDR1 is ENHRY and CDR2 SYGVKD. CDR3 length: 12 amino acids. The CDR3 bases are TGTGCCATCAAAGATCAGGGGCCTGGCTACACCTTC. Translated, it gives CAIKDQGPGYTF.

This clone appeared a single time. The V gene is TRBV7-9, the J gene TRBJ1-1; possibly TRBD1 for D (5 bases). Germline V gene sequence: CDR1 SEHNR, CDR2 FQNEAQ (reference sequence). The CDR3 covers 14 residues. Trimming cost V 3 bases and J 1 base, with 9 bases left between them. The CDR3 sequence: CASSLGGTNTEAFF. The CDR3 DNA sequence: TGTGCCAGCAGCTTGGGGGGAACGAACACTGAAGCTTTCTTT.

The table lists this clone with a few counts. Here the CDR3 DNA reads TGTGCCAGTAGTATGGGACTTGTCTCCGAGCAGTACTTC. Translating gives CASSMGLVSEQYF. The chain recombines TRBV19 with TRBJ2-7, with D perhaps TRBD2 (6 bases). Germline V gene lookup returns CDR1 LNHDA and CDR2 SQIVND (reference sequence). The CDR3 consists of 13 residues. V lost 3 bases and J 6 bases, leaving 12 bases between the germline ends.

In DNA form, the CDR3 reads TGCGCCAGCAGCCTTGGGGGACTAGCGGGACTGAACACCGGGGAGCTGTTTTTT. Translation gives CASSLGGLAGLNTGELFF. The chain is built from TRBV4-3 and TRBJ2-2, with 13 bases aligning to TRBD2. CDR1 and CDR2 from the germline V gene are LGHNA and YSLEER. V shed 4 bases and J 1 base; nucleotides not matched to a gene: 6. The CDR3 length is 18 residues.

The chain is built from TRBV20-1 and TRBJ1-4, with TRBD1 matching over 8 bases. Trimming at V came to 3 bases and at J to 14 bases, leaving 8 bases not matched to a gene. The CDR3 length is 12 residues. Germline loops: CDR1 DFQATT, CDR2 SNEGSKA (reference sequence). The chain's CDR3 is CSASFLGQGLFF. The CDR3 bases are TGCAGTGCTAGTTTTCTCGGACAGGGTCTGTTTTTT.

This chain connects TRBV6-5 to TRBJ2-7; 7 nucleotides line up with TRBD1. V dropped 2 bases and J dropped 2; count of bases not matched to a gene: 3. CDR1 and CDR2 from the germline V gene are MNHEY and SVGAGI. This CDR3 is built from 14 residues. The chain's CDR3 is CASSYRTGTYEQYF. For the CDR3, the DNA is TGTGCCAGCAGTTACAGGACAGGAACCTACGAGCAGTACTTC.

The CDR3 region is CASSQKTQAPDTQYF. The DNA for the CDR3 is TGTGCCAGTAGTCAAAAAACTCAAGCCCCAGATACGCAGTATTTT. This sequence joins TRBV19 and TRBJ2-3; D is undetermined. The CDR3 totals 15 residues. Trimming took off 5 bases at V and 4 bases at J, with 16 bases between the two ends. Germline CDR1 reads LNHDA; CDR2 reads SQIVND (reference sequence).

This rearrangement joins TRBV4-1 to TRBJ1-2, with no clear D. The V gene's germline CDR1 is MGHRA and CDR2 YSYEKL. The CDR3 extends over 14 amino acids. V lost 0 bases, J lost 12 bases, and 17 bases lay in between. This chain's CDR3 is CASSQDVVPGPHTF. For the CDR3, the DNA is TGCGCCAGCAGCCAAGATGTCGTCCCAGGTCCCCACACCTTC.

The V and J genes are TRBV7-8 and TRBJ1-4; no clear D. The CDR3 extends over 15 amino acids. V gave up 5 bases and J gave up 5 bases, with 15 bases separating them. From germline, CDR1 is SGHVS and CDR2 FQNEAQ. CDR3: CASSRNTVFNEKLFF. The DNA for the CDR3 is TGTGCCAGCAGCAGGAATACAGTGTTCAATGAAAAACTGTTTTTT.

This clone showed up just a few times. The gene calls are TRBV5-5 and TRBJ1-5; D not resolved. CDR1 SGHKS and CDR2 YYEKEE come from the germline V gene (reference sequence). The CDR3 contains 14 residues. V was trimmed by 0 bases and J by 11 bases, leaving 15 bases between them. CDR3 loop: CASSLEGQFGAQHF. The CDR3 nucleotides are TGTGCCAGCAGCTTGGAGGGTCAGTTCGGGGCCCAGCATTTT.

The chain combines TRBV27 with TRBJ1-1; D perhaps matches TRBD1 (5 bases). Germline lookup yields CDR1 MNHEY and CDR2 SMNVEV (reference sequence). CDR3 size: 12 residues. Trimming removed 4 bases from V and 11 bases from J, with 14 bases in between. CDR3 nucleotide sequence: TGTGCCAGCAGTTCCCGACAGCCTGGGGCTTTCTTT. Translated, it gives CASSSRQPGAFF.